Below, 14 T cell receptor beta chains from the same sample are listed, as sequenced in a study of beta chain features in type 1 diabetes. As every portion of the isolated RNA was reverse transcribed, the sequencing read expressed TCRB transcripts. Assay: immunoSEQ multiplex PCR; the TCRdb copy retains only in-frame clones and omits some. The sample yields about 350,000 clones, 20% seen once. Sequencing input: naive CD4+ T cells from blood. All receptors derive from a woman aged 18 to 35 in good health.

This chain links TRBV30 with TRBJ1-5; D possibly corresponds to TRBD1 (5 bases). Trimming stripped 3 bases from V and 0 bases from J, with 9 bases between. The germline gives CDR1 GTSNPN, CDR2 SVGIG (reference sequence). CDR3 size: 14 residues. The CDR3 sequence is CAWRGGTSNQPQHF. The CDR3 DNA is TGTGCCTGGAGAGGAGGGACTAGCAATCAGCCCCAGCATTTT.

V usage is TRBV5-1 and J usage is TRBJ2-7, with a weak D call TRBD1 (5 bases). The ends were cut back, 4 bases at V and 2 bases at J, with 10 bases in the middle. This CDR3 has 13 residues. Looked up from germline, CDR1 is SGHRS and CDR2 is YFSETQ. This CDR3 reads CASSTGLTYEQYF. CDR3 nucleotide sequence: TGCGCCAGCAGCACAGGTTTAACCTACGAGCAGTACTTC. The full variable domain, with the rest looked up from reference TRBV5-1 and TRBJ2-7, is KAGVTQTPRYLIKTRGQQVTLSCSPISGHRSVSWYQQTPGQGLQFLFEYFSETQRNKGNFPGRFSGRQFSNSRSEMNVSTLELGDSALYLCASSTGLTYEQYFGPGTRLTVT.

The table lists this clone with a few counts. This chain connects TRBV6-5 to TRBJ1-4; D may be TRBD1 (6 bases). The V end lost 6 bases, the J end lost 10 bases, and 18 bases lay between the germline ends. Germline lookup yields CDR1 MNHEY and CDR2 SVGAGI. The CDR3 totals 14 residues. The CDR3: CASSRGPFRGKLFF. Written as DNA, the CDR3 is TGTGCCAGCAGCCGCGGGCCCTTCAGGGGAAAACTGTTTTTT.

The table lists this clone with a few counts. The chain is built from TRBV5-1 and TRBJ1-1, with 9 bases fitting TRBD1. Germline V gene sequence: CDR1 SGHRS, CDR2 YFSETQ. This CDR3 contains 17 residues. Trimming removed 5 bases from V and 0 bases from J; junction bases left unmatched: 11. The CDR3 region has the DNA TGCGCCAGCAGTCCCGGGACAGGGTCGAACATGAACACTGAAGCTTTCTTT. It yields the protein CASSPGTGSNMNTEAFF. The variable domain in full, completed from reference TRBV5-1 and TRBJ1-1, reads KAGVTQTPRYLIKTRGQQVTLSCSPISGHRSVSWYQQTPGQGLQFLFEYFSETQRNKGNFPGRFSGRQFSNSRSEMNVSTLELGDSALYLCASSPGTGSNMNTEAFFGQGTRLTVV.

In this sample, this clone turned up a few times. The V gene is TRBV5-1, the J gene TRBJ1-6; perhaps TRBD1 as D (5 bases). Germline values: CDR1 SGHRS, CDR2 YFSETQ. The CDR3 loop spans 15 amino acids. The ends were cut back, 0 bases at V and 10 bases at J, with 14 bases in the middle. In DNA form, the CDR3 reads TGCGCCAGCAGCTTGGCCGGGGGTTTGGAGTCACCCCTCCACTTT. Protein: CASSLAGGLESPLHF.

V and J are TRBV11-3 and TRBJ2-1, with D possibly matching TRBD1 (6 bases). From germline, CDR1 is SGHNT and CDR2 YENEEA. The CDR3 has 14 residues. V was cut by 1 base and J by 12 bases, with 16 bases left in between. CDR3 DNA: TGTGCCAGCAGCTTAGTTCAGGGGCTGGGGCCGCAGTTCTTC. Encoded protein: CASSLVQGLGPQFF.

This chain uses TRBV11-1 with TRBJ1-1; maybe TRBD1 (5 bases). CDR1 and CDR2 from the germline V gene are SGHAT and FQDESV (reference sequence). V gave up 1 base and J gave up 7 bases, with 13 bases separating them. The CDR3 is made up of 14 amino acids. The CDR3 nucleotides read TGTGCCAGCAGCTTAGATACGGGGGACCTTGAAGCTTTCTTT. It codes for CASSLDTGDLEAFF.

The sample holds a few counts of this clone. This chain connects TRBV29-1 to TRBJ2-3; 8 bases are a match to TRBD1. The CDR3 covers 14 residues. Germline V gene lookup returns CDR1 SQVTM and CDR2 ANQGSEA. The trim removed 2 bases at V and 3 bases at J, leaving 4 bases unmatched. This CDR3 reads CSVEQGAWTDTQYF. CDR3 in DNA: TGCAGCGTTGAACAGGGGGCGTGGACAGATACGCAGTATTTT.

This clone was recorded a few times. V and J are TRBV5-1 and TRBJ2-5, with a weak D call TRBD1 (5 bases). V lost 3 bases to trimming and J lost 3 bases, with 9 bases between them. This CDR3 region has 13 residues. In germline, CDR1 is SGHRS, CDR2 YFSETQ. The CDR3, as DNA: TGCGCCAGCAGCTCCAGGGAAGAAGAGACCCAGTACTTC. Its protein is CASSSREEETQYF.

This clone has only a few counts. V is TRBV30 and J is TRBJ1-1; D uncertain. CDR1 is GTSNPN, CDR2 SVGIG, per germline (reference sequence). Trimming removed 2 bases from V and 2 bases from J, with 9 bases in between. This CDR3 has 13 amino acids. The DNA for the CDR3 is TGTGCCTGGAGTAGGAGACTTAACACTGAAGCTTTCTTT. It yields the protein CAWSRRLNTEAFF.

The chain recombines TRBV28 with TRBJ2-7, with TRBD2 identical over 9 bases. With V trimmed by 6 bases and J by 7 bases, 7 bases remained unmatched. This CDR3 contains 13 residues. The germline V gene has CDR1 MDHEN and CDR2 SYDVKM. Written as DNA, the CDR3 is TGTGCCAGCAGGCTAGCGGGACTAGGGGAGCAGTACTTC. As protein: CASRLAGLGEQYF.

This clone was counted a few times. The gene calls are TRBV7-2 and TRBJ2-4; the D gene is possibly TRBD2 (6 bases). CDR1 is SGHTA, CDR2 FQGNSA, per germline. The CDR3 sequence is 17 residues long. V was shortened by 1 base and J by 4 bases, with 17 bases between the two germline ends. The CDR3 sequence is CASSLGMRGSTKNIQYF. The CDR3, as DNA: TGTGCCAGCAGCTTAGGGATGCGGGGTTCGACAAAAAACATTCAGTACTTC. Together with reference TRBV7-2 and TRBJ2-4, the CDR3 gives the full variable domain: GAGVSQSPSNKVTEKGKDVELRCDPISGHTALYWYRQSLGQGLEFLIYFQGNSAPDKSGLPSDRFSAERTGGSVSTLTIQRTQQEDSAVYLCASSLGMRGSTKNIQYFGAGTRLSVL.

The rearrangement uses TRBV2 and TRBJ1-1; 7 bases are shared with TRBD1. J was trimmed by 4 bases and V by 9 bases; bases with no gene match: 2. This CDR3 contains 11 residues. CDR1 is SNHLY, CDR2 FYNNEI, per germline. The CDR3 here is CASNRGTEAFF. Written as DNA, the CDR3 is TGTGCCAGTAACAGGGGCACTGAAGCTTTCTTT. The full variable domain, completed using reference TRBV2 and TRBJ1-1, is EPEVTQTPSHQVTQMGQEVILRCVPISNHLYFYWYRQILGQKVEFLVSFYNNEISEKSEIFDDQFSVERPDGSNFTLKIRSTKLEDSAMYFCASNRGTEAFFGQGTRLTVV.

The chain has TRBV4-1 and TRBJ1-5; maybe TRBD1 (5 bases). Germline lookup yields CDR1 MGHRA and CDR2 YSYEKL. V was pared by 4 bases and J by 4 bases, with 11 bases between. The CDR3 extends over 14 amino acids. The CDR3 spells CASSPQGYNQPQHF. CDR3 bases: TGCGCCAGCAGCCCCCAGGGTTATAATCAGCCCCAGCATTTT.